The 10 T cell receptor beta chains below come from one sample, sequenced in a study of blood T cells in healthy people across ages. Sample-barcoded 5' priming and a J-beta primer mix drove a second PCR of roughly 7 to 11 cycles. TCRdb analysed the 5' RACE reads with MiXCR anew, one entry per CDR3 protein. Of fewer than 2,000,000 distinct CDR3 sequences in the sample, roughly 32% were seen once. Sequences were obtained from blood. The receptors stem from a woman aged 25-40 years in good health.

V and J are TRBV5-1 and TRBJ2-7; 11 bases align to TRBD2. Per germline, CDR1 SGHRS and CDR2 YFSETQ. After removal of 3 bases from V and 3 bases from J, the junction contained 11 bases not matched to a gene. The CDR3 is 17 residues long. The DNA for the CDR3 is TGCGCCAGCAGCTCGGGGACCGGGACTAGCGGCTACTACGAGCAGTACTTC. It specifies CASSSGTGTSGYYEQYF.

The genes are TRBV9 and TRBJ2-5; 10 nucleotides line up with TRBD2. The CDR3 consists of 18 residues. The germline V gene encodes CDR1 SGDLS and CDR2 YYNGEE. V lost 0 bases, J lost 1 base, and 9 bases stayed unmatched. The CDR3 coding sequence is TGTGCCAGCAGCGTAGGGCTAGCGGGGGCGGCGGTCCAAGAGACCCAGTACTTC. Translation: CASSVGLAGAAVQETQYF.

Concerning this clonotype: The junction differs from germline at one of its ends, possibly a read error. The V and J genes are TRBV6-5 and TRBJ2-3; D might be TRBD2 (5 bases). The CDR3 runs to 15 residues. Germline V CDR1 and CDR2: MNHEY, SVGAGI. The CDR3 region has the DNA TGTGCCAGCAGTTACTCAACGGGGAGCACAGATGCGCAGTATTTT. Protein sequence: CASSYSTGSTDAQYF.

Note on this clonotype: A read error is possible here, since a much larger clone lies one base away. The chain uses TRBV4-1 and TRBJ1-2; 7 positions match TRBD1. With V trimmed by 2 bases and J by 3 bases, 18 bases remained unmatched. The CDR3 spans 19 residues. The germline V gene has CDR1 MGHRA and CDR2 YSYEKL. The DNA for the CDR3 is TGCGCCAGCAGCCAAAATACCCTTCTACGGGACAGCTTATACTATGGCTACACCTTC. It specifies CASSQNTLLRDSLYYGYTF.

This clonotype was detected ten times or more. The junction departs from germline at one end; a sequencing error may be responsible. This sequence joins TRBV5-1 and TRBJ2-5, with D perhaps assigned TRBD1 or TRBD2 (5 bases each). Germline loops: CDR1 SGHRS, CDR2 YFSETQ. This CDR3 is 15 amino acids long. The CDR3 is CASSLEGLAGETQYF. The CDR3 region has the DNA TGTGCCAGCAGCTTAGAGGGGCTAGCTGGTGAGACCCAGTACTTC. The full variable domain, with the rest looked up from reference TRBV5-1 and TRBJ2-5, is KAGVTQTPRYLIKTRGQQVTLSCSPISGHRSVSWYQQTPGQGLQFLFEYFSETQRNKGNFPGRFSGRQFSNSRSEMNVSTLELGDSALYLCASSLEGLAGETQYFGPGTRLLVL.

As to this clonotype: Given a much more abundant clone one base away, this may be a read error. The chain joins TRBV6-6 to TRBJ1-2; a possible D gene is TRBD1 (6 bases). The length of the CDR3 is 15 residues. Trimming removed 2 bases at V and 9 bases at J, with 19 bases between. Germline V lookup: CDR1 MNHNY, CDR2 SVGAGI (reference sequence). In nucleotides, the CDR3 is TGTGCCAGCAGTTACACACCCAACGGACAGTATAGCTACACCTTC. Translated, it gives CASSYTPNGQYSYTF.

The sample holds one count of this clonotype. The CDR3, as DNA: TGTGCCAGCAGCCCGACAGGGGGGGCCTACGAGCAGTACTTC. It is translated as CASSPTGGAYEQYF. The rearrangement links TRBV3-1 to TRBJ2-7, with 9 nucleotides matching TRBD1. V lost 4 bases to trimming and J lost 2 bases; unmatched junction nucleotides: 3. CDR1 LGHDT and CDR2 YNNKEL come from the germline V gene (reference sequence). This CDR3 has 14 residues.

As regards this clonotype: The junction departs from germline at one end; a sequencing error may be responsible. The chain joins TRBV27 to TRBJ2-2; TRBD1 might be the D (5 bases). Germline V gene data show CDR1 as MNHEY and CDR2 as SMNVEV (reference sequence). This CDR3 comprises 17 residues. CDR3 loop: CANSFTTRVANTGELFF. The CDR3 bases are TGTGCCAACAGTTTCACCACCAGGGTAGCGAACACCGGGGAGCTGTTTTTT.

The J gene is TRBJ2-4, the V gene TRBV28; 8 bases are a match to TRBD2. Germline lookup yields CDR1 MDHEN and CDR2 SYDVKM. V lost 2 bases to trimming and J lost 12 bases; unmatched junction nucleotides: 12. The CDR3 length is 15 residues. The CDR3 DNA reads TGTGCCAGCAGTTTACTCAGGACTAGCCGCTGGCCTCAGTACTTC. As protein: CASSLLRTSRWPQYF.

The rearrangement links TRBV6-6 to TRBJ2-7; D uncertain. Trimming cost V 0 bases and J 5 bases, with 17 bases left between them. CDR1 and CDR2 from the germline V gene are MNHNY and SVGAGI (reference sequence). The CDR3 consists of 16 residues. DNA for the CDR3: TGTGCCAGCAGTTACTCGCAGGACCGGACCTTCAACGAGCAGTACTTC. It translates to CASSYSQDRTFNEQYF.